This record looks at one TCR beta chain sequence and its context. Seattle-derived patients entered the study during active infection and were followed longitudinally. The CDR3 sequence is 13 residues long. V lost 5 bases to trimming and J lost 5 bases; unmatched junction nucleotides: 5. The germline V gene has CDR1 MNHEY and CDR2 SVGAGI. These data belong to a study of blood T cell repertoires in COVID-19. Across the study: Both acute and convalescent COVID-19 samples were obtained from the United States, Italy and Spain. The cDNA or gDNA used as material had been derived from T cells, B-cell-depleted T cells, or PBMCs.

Only in-frame clones appear in the TCRdb table, and some are missing; sequencing was by immunoSEQ multiplex PCR. In the table there are over 150,000 clones, 94% of which are singletons. The sequenced sample consisted of peripheral blood. This receptor was taken from a young man with COVID-19, enrolled during active disease. This chain connects TRBV6-5 to TRBJ1-1; TRBD1 matches at 7 bases. CDR3 residues: CASSTGARTEAFF. The CDR3 region has the DNA TGTGCCAGCAGTACAGGGGCGAGGACTGAAGCTTTCTTT.